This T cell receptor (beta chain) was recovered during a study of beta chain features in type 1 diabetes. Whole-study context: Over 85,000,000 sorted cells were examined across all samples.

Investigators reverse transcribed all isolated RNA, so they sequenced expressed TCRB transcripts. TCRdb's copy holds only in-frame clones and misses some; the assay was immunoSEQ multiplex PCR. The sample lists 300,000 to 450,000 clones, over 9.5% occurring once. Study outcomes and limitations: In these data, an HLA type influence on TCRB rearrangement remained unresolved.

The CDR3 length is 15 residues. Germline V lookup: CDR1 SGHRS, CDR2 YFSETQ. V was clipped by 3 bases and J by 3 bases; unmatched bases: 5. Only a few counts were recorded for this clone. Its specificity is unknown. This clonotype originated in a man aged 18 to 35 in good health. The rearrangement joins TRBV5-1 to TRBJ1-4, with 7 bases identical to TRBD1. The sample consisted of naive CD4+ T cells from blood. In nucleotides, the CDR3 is TGCGCCAGCAGCTCCTGGACAGGATCTAATGAAAAACTGTTTTTT. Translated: CASSSWTGSNEKLFF.